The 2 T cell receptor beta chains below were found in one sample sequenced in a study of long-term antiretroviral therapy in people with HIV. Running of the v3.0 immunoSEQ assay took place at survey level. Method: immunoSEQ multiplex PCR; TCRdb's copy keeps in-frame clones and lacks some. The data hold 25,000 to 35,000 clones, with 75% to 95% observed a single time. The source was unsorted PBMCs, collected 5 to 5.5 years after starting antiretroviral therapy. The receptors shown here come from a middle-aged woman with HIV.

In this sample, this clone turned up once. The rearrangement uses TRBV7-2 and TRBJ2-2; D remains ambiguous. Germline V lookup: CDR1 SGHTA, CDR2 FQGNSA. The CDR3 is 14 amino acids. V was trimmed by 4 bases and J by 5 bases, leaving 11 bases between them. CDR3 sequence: CASSSVFETGELFF. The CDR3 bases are TGTGCCAGCAGCTCGGTTTTTGAGACCGGGGAGCTGTTTTTT.

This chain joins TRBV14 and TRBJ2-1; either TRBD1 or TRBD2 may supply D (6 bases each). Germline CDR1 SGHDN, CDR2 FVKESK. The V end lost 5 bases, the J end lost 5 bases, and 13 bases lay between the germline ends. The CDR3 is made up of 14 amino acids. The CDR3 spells CASSEGGPHNEQFF. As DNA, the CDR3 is TGTGCCAGCAGCGAGGGGGGCCCTCACAATGAGCAGTTCTTC. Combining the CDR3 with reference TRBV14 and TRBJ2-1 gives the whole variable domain EAGVTQFPSHSVIEKGQTVTLRCDPISGHDNLYWYRRVMGKEIKFLLHFVKESKQDESGMPNNRFLAERTGGTYSTLKVQPAELEDSGVYFCASSEGGPHNEQFFGPGTRLTVL.